This TCR beta chain is drawn from a study of blood T cell repertoires in COVID-19. CDR1 and CDR2 from the germline V gene are KGHSH and LQKENI. The CDR3 totals 15 residues. V was trimmed by 6 bases and J by 0 bases, leaving 12 bases between them. Researchers sorted participants into cohorts using their self-reported clinical history. Generated by immunoSEQ multiplex PCR, the TCRdb table keeps only in-frame clones and is missing some. This sample has more than 120,000 clones, with over 75% found just once. The sequencing input was PBMCs or T cells enriched from blood (not recorded which). The sequence derives from a man aged 45-60 years in a cohort exposed to, infected with or recovered from COVID-19 (not recorded which). The rearrangement joins TRBV18 to TRBJ1-3, with a tentative D call TRBD1 (6 bases). The CDR3 reads CASSPGADSGNTIYF. The CDR3 DNA reads TGTGCCAGCTCCCCAGGGGCGGACTCTGGAAACACCATATATTTT.